The 2 T cell receptor beta chains reported below all come from one sample, sequenced in a study of blood T cell repertoires in COVID-19. The data were produced by immunoSEQ multiplex PCR, yet TCRdb's version contains in-frame clones alone and is incomplete. The data hold 45,000 to 55,000 clones, with less than 85% observed a single time. Sequencing input: peripheral blood. Receptor source: a human donor in a cohort sampled during active COVID-19.

J is TRBJ2-7 and V is TRBV5-6, with 10 bases lining up with TRBD1. J lost 0 bases, V lost 2 bases, and 2 bases had no gene match. The CDR3 runs 15 residues. Germline V lookup: CDR1 SGHDT, CDR2 YYEEEE. This chain's CDR3 is CASSFGTGASYEQYF. For the CDR3, the DNA is TGTGCCAGCAGCTTCGGGACAGGGGCCTCCTACGAGCAGTACTTC.

This clone was recorded once. V and J are TRBV27 and TRBJ2-7, with D possibly TRBD1 on 6 matching bases. The CDR3 covers 17 residues. Germline V gene data show CDR1 as MNHEY and CDR2 as SMNVEV (reference sequence). V was trimmed by 4 bases and J by 0 bases, leaving 19 bases between them. The CDR3 loop reads CASSSTPGQLHSYEQYF. The CDR3 coding sequence is TGTGCCAGCAGTTCCACGCCCGGACAGCTCCACTCCTACGAGCAGTACTTC.